One and the same sample provided the 30 T cell receptor beta chains below, sequenced in a study of T cells in pancreatic ductal adenocarcinoma. Sequenced by immunoSEQ multiplex PCR; TCRdb stores in-frame clones only, minus some. The data hold around 31,000 clones, with more than 80% observed a single time. Selected pancreatic ductal adenocarcinoma patients had undergone surgery without neoadjuvant therapy. The sample comprised PBMCs. Every receptor here comes from a human donor with pancreatic ductal adenocarcinoma.

V gene TRBV28 combines with J gene TRBJ2-1; 7 bases map to TRBD2. The CDR3 has 14 amino acids. V trimming: 7 bases; J trimming: 1 base; junction bases outside the gene matches: 4. Germline values: CDR1 MDHEN, CDR2 SYDVKM. The CDR3 DNA is TGTGCCAGCACGGGGGGAGTATCCTACAATGAGCAGTTCTTC. It is translated as CASTGGVSYNEQFF. The complete variable domain, with remaining parts taken from reference TRBV28 and TRBJ2-1, reads DVKVTQSSRYLVKRTGEKVFLECVQDMDHENMFWYRQDPGLGLRLIYFSYDVKMKEKGDIPEGYSVSREKKERFSLILESASTNQTSMYLCASTGGVSYNEQFFGPGTRLTVL.

The chain joins TRBV7-2 to TRBJ2-7; 12 bases agree with TRBD2. CDR3 length: 15 amino acids. Germline values: CDR1 SGHTA, CDR2 FQGNSA. With V trimmed by 6 bases and J by 6 bases, 9 bases remained unmatched. CDR3 nucleotide sequence: TGTGCCAGCAGTCTAGCGGGAGGGGGGTTACGCGAGCAGTACTTC. Translation: CASSLAGGGLREQYF.

The V call is TRBV6-5, the J call TRBJ1-2, with D perhaps matching TRBD1 (5 bases). V dropped 2 bases and J dropped 4 bases, with 14 bases sitting between them. Germline V gene sequence: CDR1 MNHEY, CDR2 SVGAGI. The length of the CDR3 is 15 residues. The CDR3 protein is CASSYRLIGAYGYTF. The CDR3 DNA reads TGTGCCAGCAGTTACCGATTAATCGGGGCCTATGGCTACACCTTC.

V usage is TRBV6-5 and J usage is TRBJ1-2; unclear D gene. With 4 bases removed from V and 0 bases from J, the gap between germline ends came to 12 bases. Germline CDR1 reads MNHEY; CDR2 reads SVGAGI. This CDR3 has 15 residues. The CDR3 DNA sequence: TGTGCCAGCAGTTCTGAAGGCCATGCTAACTATGGCTACACCTTC. Its protein product is CASSSEGHANYGYTF.

This chain uses TRBV25-1 with TRBJ2-1; no clear D gene. CDR3 length: 17 amino acids. V lost 1 base and J lost 6, with 19 bases in between. Germline values: CDR1 MGHDK, CDR2 SYGVNS. The CDR3 DNA reads TGTGCCAGCAGTGAATTAGGTGTAGTGGGCCGGGCCAATGAGCAGTTCTTC. It yields the protein CASSELGVVGRANEQFF.

V usage is TRBV5-4 and J usage is TRBJ2-3; D possibly corresponds to TRBD2 (5 bases). Germline values: CDR1 SGHNT, CDR2 YYREEE (reference sequence). Between the trimmed V and J ends, which lost 1 base and 1 base, there was a span of 10 bases. The CDR3 has 15 amino acids. The CDR3 DNA reads TGTGCCAGCAGCTTGCGGCGGGTGGGCACAGATACGCAGTATTTT. This gives the protein CASSLRRVGTDTQYF.

This chain joins TRBV18 and TRBJ2-1, with D unresolved. Per germline, CDR1 KGHSH and CDR2 LQKENI. This CDR3 spans 14 amino acids. V lost 5 bases to trimming and J lost 6 bases, with 14 bases between them. The CDR3 sequence is CASSSLSKVNEQFF. CDR3 DNA sequence: TGTGCCAGCTCATCCCTATCTAAGGTCAATGAGCAGTTCTTC.

This chain uses TRBV6-1 with TRBJ2-3; tentative D call: TRBD2 (6 bases). Germline assignment: CDR1 MNHNS and CDR2 SASEGT. Trimming pared 6 bases from V and 0 bases from J, leaving 13 bases between. The CDR3 runs 15 residues. The CDR3 is CASRGGAVSTDTQYF. In nucleotides, the CDR3 is TGTGCCAGCAGGGGAGGAGCGGTCAGCACAGATACGCAGTATTTT.

The J gene is TRBJ2-3, the V gene TRBV4-1, with 7 bases that match TRBD1. The CDR3 spans 18 residues. CDR1 and CDR2 (germline): MGHRA, YSYEKL. Trimming took 0 bases from V and 2 from J; bases not matched to a gene: 11. CDR3 nucleotide sequence: TGCGCCAGCAGCCAAGACCGGACAGGTTCTTTTTACACAGATACGCAGTATTTT. Its translation: CASSQDRTGSFYTDTQYF.

The CDR3 nucleotides read TGTGCCAGCAGACTCAGACCGGGACAGGACTACGAGCAGTACTTC. As protein: CASRLRPGQDYEQYF. This rearrangement joins TRBV27 to TRBJ2-7, with TRBD1 identical over 8 bases. There are 15 residues in the CDR3. V was clipped by 6 bases and J by 3 bases; unmatched bases: 10. The germline V gene encodes CDR1 MNHEY and CDR2 SMNVEV (reference sequence).

This rearrangement joins TRBV6-5 to TRBJ2-7, with D possibly matching TRBD2 (6 bases). Trimming pared 5 bases from V and 0 bases from J, leaving 14 bases between. Looked up from germline, CDR1 is MNHEY and CDR2 is SVGAGI. The CDR3 runs to 15 residues. Here the CDR3 reads CASSPAGPGSYEQYF. The DNA for the CDR3 is TGTGCCAGCAGTCCCGCGGGACCGGGCTCCTACGAGCAGTACTTC.

The V call is TRBV11-3, the J call TRBJ2-7; D is possibly TRBD1 (5 bases). The CDR3 contains 15 residues. V gave up 1 base and J gave up 3 bases, with 13 bases separating them. The germline gives CDR1 SGHNT, CDR2 YENEEA. The CDR3 DNA sequence: TGTGCCAGCAGCTTAGGTAGGGGTCTAGACTACGAGCAGTACTTC. Amino acid sequence: CASSLGRGLDYEQYF.

This chain joins TRBV19 and TRBJ2-7; possibly TRBD1 or TRBD2 for D (6 bases each). The CDR3 is 17 amino acids. Germline lookup yields CDR1 LNHDA and CDR2 SQIVND (reference sequence). V was clipped by 7 bases and J by 6 bases, with 28 bases between them. The CDR3 reads CASKPRGDWEGRAEQYF. The DNA of the CDR3 is TGTGCCAGTAAACCGAGGGGGGACTGGGAAGGGCGTGCCGAGCAGTACTTC.

The chain is built from TRBV9 and TRBJ2-7; D is undetermined. The CDR3 sequence is 12 residues long. V was clipped by 4 bases and J by 6 bases, with 11 bases between them. CDR1 is SGDLS, CDR2 YYNGEE, per germline. CDR3 coding DNA: TGTGCCAGCAGCCGAGCATCCGGCGAGCAGTACTTC. Its protein product is CASSRASGEQYF.

The gene calls are TRBV5-1 and TRBJ2-2, with D hard to call. CDR1 SGHRS and CDR2 YFSETQ come from the germline V gene. The V gene lost 4 bases and the J gene lost 2 bases, with 3 bases spanning the gap. The CDR3 runs 12 residues. DNA for the CDR3: TGCGCCAGCAGCCCTAACACCGGGGAGCTGTTTTTT. Translating it yields CASSPNTGELFF.

V gene TRBV6-5 combines with J gene TRBJ1-2; D is ambiguous. The germline V and J ends were trimmed by 6 bases and 0 bases, with 14 bases remaining between them. Per germline, CDR1 MNHEY and CDR2 SVGAGI. This CDR3 is 15 amino acids long. The CDR3 is CASRTRGRANYGYTF. CDR3 nucleotides: TGTGCCAGCAGGACGAGAGGACGAGCTAACTATGGCTACACCTTC.

The gene calls are TRBV5-1 and TRBJ2-1, with TRBD1 matching over 8 bases. The V and J ends lost 4 bases and 9 bases, in that order; junction bases with no gene match: 3. The V gene's germline CDR1 is SGHRS and CDR2 YFSETQ. CDR3 length: 12 residues. The CDR3 DNA is TGCGCCAGCAGCCAGGGGGCGAGTGAGCAGTTCTTC. It translates to CASSQGASEQFF.

This clone was seen just once. The rearrangement links TRBV4-1 to TRBJ2-2; D is uncertain. V was pared by 0 bases and J by 5 bases, with 4 bases between. The CDR3 loop spans 13 amino acids. CDR1 is MGHRA, CDR2 YSYEKL, per germline. CDR3 residues: CASSQDMTGELFF. The CDR3 DNA reads TGCGCCAGCAGCCAAGACATGACCGGGGAGCTGTTTTTT.

The chain carries TRBV6-6 and TRBJ1-2; D gene ambiguous. V lost 6 bases, J lost 0 bases, and 11 bases lay in between. The length of the CDR3 is 14 residues. Per germline, CDR1 MNHNY and CDR2 SVGAGI (reference sequence). The CDR3 DNA reads as TGTGCCAGCAGCCCGGCTCCCACTAACTATGGCTACACCTTC. This sequence encodes CASSPAPTNYGYTF.

The rearrangement uses TRBV4-1 and TRBJ2-3, with D uncertain. Trimming stripped 1 base from V and 2 bases from J, with 13 bases between. This CDR3 is 16 amino acids long. Looked up from germline, CDR1 is MGHRA and CDR2 is YSYEKL. CDR3 sequence: CASSQVDMGFTDTQYF. The CDR3 region has the DNA TGCGCCAGCAGCCAAGTCGATATGGGATTCACAGATACGCAGTATTTT.

V gene TRBV7-8 combines with J gene TRBJ2-2; 8 bases map to TRBD2. This CDR3 is built from 18 residues. The J segment lost 6 bases and the V segment lost 4 bases, leaving 16 bases of the junction unmatched. The V gene's germline CDR1 is SGHVS and CDR2 FQNEAQ. The CDR3 region is CASSSLPPPGRAPGELFF. In DNA form, the CDR3 reads TGTGCCAGCAGCTCCCTTCCCCCCCCCGGGAGGGCCCCCGGGGAGCTGTTTTTT.

The chain is built from TRBV18 and TRBJ1-1, with a tentative D call TRBD1 (5 bases). From germline, CDR1 is KGHSH and CDR2 LQKENI. The CDR3 runs 13 residues. V was shortened by 5 bases and J by 4 bases, with 11 bases between the two germline ends. The CDR3 DNA follows: TGTGCCAGCTCATACTATAGGGGCACTGAAGCTTTCTTT. It specifies CASSYYRGTEAFF. Using reference TRBV18 and TRBJ1-1 for the parts outside the CDR3, the full variable domain is NAGVMQNPRHLVRRRGQEARLRCSPMKGHSHVYWYRQLPEEGLKFMVYLQKENIIDESGMPKERFSAEFPKEGPSILRIQQVVRGDSAAYFCASSYYRGTEAFFGQGTRLTVV.

This clone has a single count. This sequence joins TRBV5-5 and TRBJ2-7; no definite D call. The CDR3 totals 14 residues. V was pared by 0 bases and J by 3 bases, with 10 bases between. CDR1 is SGHKS and CDR2 is YYEKEE in the germline V gene (reference sequence). CDR3 DNA: TGTGCCAGCAGCTTGGTAGCAGCAAGCTACGAGCAGTACTTC. This codes for CASSLVAASYEQYF. The full variable domain, completed using reference TRBV5-5 and TRBJ2-7, is DAGVTQSPTHLIKTRGQQVTLRCSPISGHKSVSWYQQVLGQGPQFIFQYYEKEERGRGNFPDRFSARQFPNYSSELNVNALLLGDSALYLCASSLVAASYEQYFGPGTRLTVT.

The V call is TRBV28, the J call TRBJ2-7, with 8 nucleotides matching TRBD1. This CDR3 has 13 amino acids. J lost 6 bases, V lost 6 bases, and 7 bases had no gene match. Germline CDR1 is MDHEN and CDR2 is SYDVKM. The CDR3 region is CASSPGQGGEQYF. The CDR3 DNA is TGTGCCAGCAGCCCAGGACAGGGCGGCGAGCAGTACTTC.

The table lists this clone with a few counts. The chain couples TRBV19 to TRBJ1-2; TRBD1 agrees at 7 bases. Germline V lookup: CDR1 LNHDA, CDR2 SQIVND (reference sequence). The length of the CDR3 is 15 residues. J was trimmed by 0 bases and V by 4 bases; bases with no gene match: 5. The CDR3 region is CASSKQGLSNYGYTF. The CDR3, as DNA: TGTGCCAGTAGTAAACAGGGGCTCTCTAACTATGGCTACACCTTC.

V and J are TRBV15 and TRBJ2-7, with D perhaps matching TRBD1 (6 bases). V was pared by 3 bases and J by 4 bases, with 13 bases between. The CDR3 is 14 residues long. CDR1 and CDR2 (germline): LNHNV, YYDKDF (reference sequence). The CDR3 DNA is TGTGCCACCAGCAGCCGATTCACAGGGTACGAGCAGTACTTC. This gives the protein CATSSRFTGYEQYF.

There are a few counts of this clone. This rearrangement joins TRBV5-4 to TRBJ1-3; 9 nucleotides agree with TRBD1. This CDR3 spans 14 amino acids. CDR1 and CDR2 from the germline V gene are SGHNT and YYREEE (reference sequence). Germline trimming cut 5 bases from V and 2 bases from J; bases unmatched to any gene: 2. CDR3 coding DNA: TGTGCCAGCAGGGGGGACAGGGCTGGAAACACCATATATTTT. As protein: CASRGDRAGNTIYF.

Only a few counts were recorded for this clone. This rearrangement joins TRBV30 to TRBJ1-1; possibly TRBD1 for D (5 bases). Trimming pared 4 bases from V and 1 base from J, leaving 10 bases between. Germline V gene sequence: CDR1 GTSNPN, CDR2 SVGIG (reference sequence). The CDR3 covers 13 residues. The CDR3: CAWNLGQNTEAFF. CDR3 sequence (DNA): TGTGCCTGGAACCTAGGACAGAACACTGAAGCTTTCTTT.

The genes are TRBV7-2 and TRBJ2-1; D possibly corresponds to TRBD1 (6 bases). Germline assignment: CDR1 SGHTA and CDR2 FQGNSA. This CDR3 spans 15 amino acids. The V end was cut by 5 bases, the J end by 7 bases, with 18 bases between. CDR3 region: CASSPQGLLGNEQFF. The DNA of the CDR3 is TGTGCCAGCAGCCCACAGGGTTTATTGGGGAATGAGCAGTTCTTC.

The rearrangement links TRBV9 to TRBJ2-7, with D unresolved. The CDR3 covers 13 residues. Germline V gene lookup returns CDR1 SGDLS and CDR2 YYNGEE. V lost 0 bases, J lost 4 bases, and 8 bases lay in between. The CDR3 protein is CASSVGPGYEQYF. As DNA, the CDR3 is TGTGCCAGCAGCGTAGGCCCAGGATACGAGCAGTACTTC.